The 30 T cell receptor beta chains given below trace back to one sample, sequenced in a study of blood T cell repertoires in COVID-19. TCRdb keeps only in-frame clones here, not all; method: immunoSEQ multiplex PCR. Among about 480,000 clones listed, 85% to 90% were seen once. The sample was peripheral blood. The receptors originated from a woman under 40 with acute or convalescent COVID-19.

The CDR3 DNA reads TGTGCCAGCAGCCAAATATCAGGGGTTATCACCTTC. Translated: CASSQISGVITF. The genes are TRBV3-1 (or the pseudogene TRBV3-2) and TRBJ1-2; D possibly corresponds to TRBD1 (6 bases). This CDR3 has 12 amino acids. V was trimmed by 2 bases and J by 13 bases, leaving 14 bases between them. From germline, CDR1 is LGHDT and CDR2 YNNKEL (reference sequence).

This chain uses TRBV27 with TRBJ1-6; unclear D gene. The CDR3 has 16 amino acids. V lost 6 bases to trimming and J lost 3 bases, with 15 bases between them. Germline CDR1 is MNHEY and CDR2 is SMNVEV (reference sequence). The CDR3 nucleotides are TGTGCCAGCAGCCGAAACGAACAGATCTATAATTCACCCCTCCACTTT. Residues: CASSRNEQIYNSPLHF.

V usage is TRBV7-3 and J usage is TRBJ2-3; 9 positions match TRBD1. Trimming cost V 5 bases and J 6 bases; bases outside gene matches: 6. The germline CDR1 and CDR2 sequences are SGHTA and FQGTGA. The CDR3 totals 14 residues. CDR3 nucleotide sequence: TGTGCCAGCAGCCGGGACAGGGAATTGGATACGCAGTATTTT. Amino acids: CASSRDRELDTQYF.

This rearrangement joins TRBV30 to TRBJ1-6; D unclear. The germline CDR1 and CDR2 sequences are GTSNPN and SVGIG (reference sequence). Deletions cut 1 base from V and 7 bases from J, with 8 bases between. CDR3 size: 13 residues. The CDR3 coding sequence is TGTGCCTGGAGTGGTTTTCGGAATTCACCCCTCCACTTT. Its translation: CAWSGFRNSPLHF.

The chain combines TRBV5-1 with TRBJ2-3, with a possible D match to TRBD1 (6 bases). This CDR3 spans 14 amino acids. Trimming cost V 2 bases and J 1 base, with 8 bases left between them. CDR1 SGHRS and CDR2 YFSETQ come from the germline V gene. CDR3 nucleotide sequence: TGCGCCAGCAGCTTCAACAGGGGCACAGATACGCAGTATTTT. It encodes CASSFNRGTDTQYF.

A few counts support this clone. The chain uses TRBV7-2 and TRBJ2-3, with TRBD2 matching 8 bases. Germline assignment: CDR1 SGHTA and CDR2 FQGNSA. The CDR3 runs to 15 residues. V was clipped by 4 bases and J by 0 bases; unmatched bases: 3. The CDR3 loop reads CASSSGGESTDTQYF. The CDR3 bases are TGTGCCAGCAGCTCCGGGGGGGAGAGCACAGATACGCAGTATTTT.

The chain carries TRBV30 and TRBJ2-5; a possible D gene is TRBD1 (5 bases). This CDR3 spans 11 amino acids. Trimming left V 4 bases short and J 5 bases short, with 8 bases between. Germline lookup yields CDR1 GTSNPN and CDR2 SVGIG (reference sequence). The CDR3 nucleotides read TGTGCCTGGACAGGGAAGGAGACCCAGTACTTC. Translating gives CAWTGKETQYF.

V and J are TRBV18 and TRBJ1-1, with D maybe TRBD1 (6 bases). CDR1 is KGHSH, CDR2 LQKENI, per germline. Trimming took off 5 bases at V and 5 bases at J, with 12 bases between the two ends. This CDR3 region has 13 residues. CDR3 in amino acids: CASSTNQGTEAFF. The CDR3 nucleotides are TGTGCCAGCTCAACGAACCAGGGGACTGAAGCTTTCTTT.

The chain combines TRBV3-1 (or the pseudogene TRBV3-2) with TRBJ1-4; TRBD1 might be the D (6 bases). In germline, CDR1 is LGHDT, CDR2 YNNKEL (reference sequence). The CDR3 runs 14 residues. V was shortened by 4 bases and J by 8 bases, with 14 bases between the two germline ends. The CDR3 is CASSRGQIREKLFF. Here the CDR3 DNA reads TGTGCCAGCAGCCGTGGACAGATTAGGGAAAAACTGTTTTTT.

The chain uses TRBV5-1 and TRBJ2-1, with TRBD1 matching 9 bases. CDR1 is SGHRS, CDR2 YFSETQ, per germline. V dropped 3 bases and J dropped 9; count of bases not matched to a gene: 1. This CDR3 is built from 12 residues. CDR3 region: CASSSTGGEQFF. The CDR3, as DNA: TGCGCCAGCAGCTCGACAGGGGGTGAGCAGTTCTTC.

The chain employs TRBV10-2 and TRBJ1-2; the D gene is possibly TRBD1 (5 bases). Germline CDR1 WSHSY, CDR2 SAAADI. V lost 2 bases to trimming and J lost 8 bases, with 21 bases between them. The CDR3 runs 16 residues. The CDR3 spells CASSEEGLSLSSGYTF. The CDR3, as DNA: TGCGCCAGCAGTGAGGAGGGACTCTCCCTGAGTAGCGGCTACACCTTC.

This chain uses TRBV30 with TRBJ1-1; D not resolved. V lost 3 bases and J lost 0, with 8 bases in between. CDR3 size: 13 residues. CDR1 is GTSNPN and CDR2 is SVGIG in the germline V gene (reference sequence). CDR3 in DNA: TGTGCCTGGAGCATAAGCCTGAACACTGAAGCTTTCTTT. It is translated as CAWSISLNTEAFF.

This chain connects TRBV4-1 to TRBJ2-7, with D maybe TRBD1 (5 bases). The CDR3 covers 16 residues. CDR1 is MGHRA and CDR2 is YSYEKL in the germline V gene. V lost 5 bases and J lost 12, with 29 bases in between. CDR3 nucleotide sequence: TGCGCCAGCAGCACCTCAGTGAATGATCCAGGGAAAGGTCCGTACTTC. Translation gives CASSTSVNDPGKGPYF.

The J gene is TRBJ1-6, the V gene TRBV30; 9 bases agree with TRBD1. There are 17 residues in the CDR3. J gave up 1 base and V 4 bases, and 8 bases lay outside the gene matches. Germline V gene lookup returns CDR1 GTSNPN and CDR2 SVGIG (reference sequence). The CDR3 DNA follows: TGTGCCTGGAACCCGGGACAGGGCTATTCCTATAATTCACCCCTCCACTTT. Translation: CAWNPGQGYSYNSPLHF.

The chain is built from TRBV12-3 or TRBV12-4 and TRBJ1-4; no clear D gene. The CDR3 runs 13 residues. Deletions cut 3 bases from V and 4 bases from J, with 6 bases between. CDR3 residues: CASSFSSNEKLFF. The CDR3 nucleotides are TGTGCCAGCAGTTTTTCGAGTAATGAAAAACTGTTTTTT.

V is TRBV3-1 (or the pseudogene TRBV3-2) and J is TRBJ2-7, with 9 bases identical to TRBD1. This CDR3 has 14 amino acids. The germline V gene has CDR1 LGHDT and CDR2 YNNKEL (reference sequence). Trimming took 5 bases from V and 3 from J; bases not matched to a gene: 5. The CDR3 DNA sequence: TGTGCCAGCAGCTCAGGGACAGGGAGCTACGAGCAGTACTTC. Translating gives CASSSGTGSYEQYF.

This sequence joins TRBV5-1 and TRBJ2-1, with TRBD2 as a possible D gene (7 bases). V shed 6 bases and J shed 7 bases, with 17 bases lying between them. Per germline, CDR1 SGHRS and CDR2 YFSETQ. CDR3 size: 14 residues. The CDR3 loop reads CASTSGGGGNEQFF. The CDR3 DNA follows: TGCGCCAGCACCTCCGGGGGAGGGGGGAATGAGCAGTTCTTC.

This clone is a singleton in its sample. The sample holds other DNA sequences that translate to the same CDR3. The V gene is TRBV18, the J gene TRBJ1-2; D not certain. From germline, CDR1 is KGHSH and CDR2 LQKENI. The CDR3 extends over 14 amino acids. Trimming removed 1 base from V and 2 bases from J, with 8 bases in between. This CDR3 is CASSPQGENYGYTF. The CDR3 DNA follows: TGTGCCAGCTCACCACAGGGAGAAAACTATGGCTACACCTTC.

This clone has only one observation. Different DNA sequences within this sample yield the same CDR3. V is TRBV5-1 and J is TRBJ2-3; 8 bases agree with TRBD2. The germline V gene encodes CDR1 SGHRS and CDR2 YFSETQ. CDR3 length: 14 residues. J was trimmed by 3 bases and V by 0 bases; bases with no gene match: 0. In DNA, the CDR3 is TGCGCCAGCAGCTTGGCGGGGGGGACAGATACGCAGTATTTT. The encoded protein is CASSLAGGTDTQYF.

V usage is TRBV5-1 and J usage is TRBJ1-1; D may be TRBD1 (6 bases). The V gene lost 1 base and the J gene lost 5 bases, with 18 bases spanning the gap. Per the germline V gene, CDR1 is SGHRS and CDR2 is YFSETQ. The CDR3 contains 16 residues. The CDR3 protein is CASSLTGSAEETEAFF. As DNA, the CDR3 is TGCGCCAGCAGCTTGACAGGGTCCGCTGAAGAGACTGAAGCTTTCTTT.

The CDR3 DNA is TGTGCCAGCAGAAGACCATTGGGGCCGGTGGGTGAAGCTTTCTTT. Translated, it gives CASRRPLGPVGEAFF. The V gene is TRBV27, the J gene TRBJ1-1; D perhaps matches TRBD1 (5 bases). CDR3 size: 15 residues. Germline CDR1 reads MNHEY; CDR2 reads SMNVEV (reference sequence). With 6 bases removed from V and 7 bases from J, the gap between germline ends came to 21 bases.

This clone showed up just a few times. J is TRBJ1-5 and V is TRBV5-4; D unresolved. The V gene's germline CDR1 is SGHNT and CDR2 YYREEE (reference sequence). Trimming removed 4 bases from V and 3 bases from J, with 11 bases in between. The CDR3 totals 14 residues. The CDR3 region is CASSMGGFNQPQHF. The CDR3 nucleotides are TGTGCCAGCAGCATGGGAGGTTTCAATCAGCCCCAGCATTTT.

The J gene is TRBJ2-7, the V gene TRBV29-1; 8 nucleotides match TRBD1. There are 13 residues in the CDR3. Germline values: CDR1 SQVTM, CDR2 ANQGSEA. V shed 1 base, J shed 3 bases, and the junction held 2 bases outside the gene matches. CDR3 loop: CSVEGGTGYEQYF. Here the CDR3 DNA reads TGCAGCGTTGAAGGCGGGACAGGCTACGAGCAGTACTTC.

The chain joins TRBV21-1 to TRBJ2-1; the table gives TRBD1 as D, unverified against the DNA. TRBV21-1 corresponds to a pseudogene. The CDR3 contains 12 residues. The DNA of the CDR3 is TGTGCCAGCAGGACAGGGGGCCATGAGCAGTTCTTC. It codes for CASRTGGHEQFF.

CDR3 nucleotide sequence: TGTGCCACCAGTGATGGGGGGAGGATGAGCACAGATACGCAGTATTTT. Protein product: CATSDGGRMSTDTQYF. J is TRBJ2-3 and V is TRBV24-1; D possibly corresponds to TRBD2 (6 bases). Between the trimmed V and J ends, which lost 3 bases and 0 bases, there was a span of 12 bases. CDR1 is KGHDR and CDR2 is SFDVKD in the germline V gene. This CDR3 is built from 16 residues.

The V call is TRBV10-3, the J call TRBJ2-3, with 8 bases that match TRBD2. The CDR3 sequence is 16 residues long. The trim removed 0 bases at V and 1 base at J, leaving 3 bases unmatched. The V gene's germline CDR1 is ENHRY and CDR2 SYGVKD. The CDR3 DNA follows: TGTGCCATCAGTGAGTCTATGCGGGGGGGCACAGATACGCAGTATTTT. Amino acid sequence: CAISESMRGGTDTQYF.

This clone was counted ten times or more. J is TRBJ1-1 and V is TRBV27, with 9 bases lining up with TRBD1. Germline V lookup: CDR1 MNHEY, CDR2 SMNVEV (reference sequence). V lost 5 bases, J lost 10 bases, and 14 bases stayed unmatched. The length of the CDR3 is 15 residues. The CDR3 DNA is TGTGCCAGCAGTCCCGGGACAGGGAGTGGAATGGGAGCTTTCTTT. As protein: CASSPGTGSGMGAFF.

V and J are TRBV11-2 and TRBJ1-2, with D perhaps matching TRBD1 (6 bases). The V end was cut by 2 bases, the J end by 3 bases, with 10 bases between. Germline V CDR1 and CDR2: SGHAT, FQNNGV. This CDR3 spans 14 amino acids. The DNA of the CDR3 is TGTGCCAGCAGCTTACGACAGGACTACTATGGCTACACCTTC. Translation: CASSLRQDYYGYTF.

This sequence joins TRBV28 and TRBJ1-4; the match to TRBD1 covers 7 bases. Per the germline V gene, CDR1 is MDHEN and CDR2 is SYDVKM. The CDR3 spans 15 residues. The V and J ends lost 1 base and 3 bases, in that order; junction bases with no gene match: 2. Here the CDR3 reads CASSLFGTANEKLFF. CDR3 coding DNA: TGTGCCAGCAGTTTATTTGGGACAGCTAATGAAAAACTGTTTTTT.

This rearrangement joins TRBV5-8 to TRBJ1-5, with D hard to call. CDR1 and CDR2 (germline): SGHTS, YDEGEE. V dropped 1 base and J dropped 6 bases, with 8 bases sitting between them. The CDR3 is 13 residues long. The CDR3 bases are TGTGCCAGCAGCTTGACTTTTACTCAGCCCCAGCATTTT. It encodes CASSLTFTQPQHF.